This record covers a single T cell receptor beta chain. The table came from immunoSEQ multiplex PCR; TCRdb's copy has only in-frame clones and leaves some out. The sample has roughly 340,000 clones, around 91% seen once. This sample was included in a study of blood T cell repertoires in COVID-19. V lost 0 bases and J lost 5, with 7 bases in between. The CDR3 covers 13 residues. Looked up from germline, CDR1 is SGHAT and CDR2 is FQNNGV. The genes are TRBV11-2 and TRBJ2-5; weak D call: TRBD2 (5 bases). Specimen: peripheral blood. The sequence derives from a woman between 18 and 29 years old who had recovered from COVID-19. CDR3 sequence: CASSLELVETQYF. For the CDR3, the DNA is TGTGCCAGCAGCTTAGAACTAGTTGAGACCCAGTACTTC.